This T cell receptor (beta chain) was sequenced in a study of long-term antiretroviral therapy in people with HIV (dated by TCRdb to between 2022 and 2023). Notes on the research overall: The earliest samples were collected approximately a decade before the 2015 WHO recommendation for immediate ART, a period when ART was typically delayed until CD4 counts fell. Whether ART initiation and durable HIV suppression were associated with changes in peripheral blood TRB repertoire composition and diversity was tested in a retrospective serial study. From some 28 adults with confirmed HIV infection, the cohort provided fewer than 200 cryopreserved PBMC samples, gathered serially across a mean of around 6 years (range 1-12). About 35% of the 30 participants with HIV were female. No cross-contamination during QIAcube processing turned up in test extractions that ran a monoclonal T-cell line alongside 33 polyclonal samples. Summary of the overall study and its limitations: Expanded TRB clones identified before ART initiation dominated the repertoire across all time points, though the dominance fluctuated and decreased in many PLHIV after ART. Unsorted PBMC were profiled instead of sorted CD4+ and CD8+ T cells because pre-ART samples had limited cell numbers. Narrower CDR3 length ranges were observed in HIV repertoires than in controls, and an antigen-experienced repertoire with only a slight naive shift after ART was suggested by the network structure. Owing to limited PBMC availability, only the TCR beta chain was sequenced, without alpha chain pairing. The samples were dated from about 2003 to 2017, and the ART regimens that were used may be less effective than current ART regimens. Starting ART was linked to a significant rise in TRB diversity, yet even with long-term ART the diversity remained significantly lower than in transplant donor controls. Inferences about post-ART repertoire changes were limited because no data were available on ART adherence, viral resistance or therapy changes.

This clone was counted a single time. The antigen this receptor binds is unknown. Base qualities are not at hand, and no much larger clone is one base apart. Participants were included only if at least one PBMC sample before ART initiation and at least two post-ART samples were available. Every participant with HIV received treatment in the United States of America. Before DNA extraction, cryopreserved samples containing about 0.95-10 million PBMC were thawed and washed. At the time of the earliest PBMC sample, participants with HIV were aged between roughly 23 and 60 years. Per participant, PBMC samples came from 1-4 timepoints prior to ART initiation and 2-8 timepoints following ART initiation, for a median of 7 samples. Serial HIV viral load, CD4+ T-cell count, ART history and demographic data were obtained for every participant. Using a Qiagen kit on a QIAcube, genomic DNA was extracted from unsorted PBMC, with samples processed in batches of 12.

The immunoSEQ hsTCRB v3.0 assay was used at survey level resolution to sequence the TRB variable region. TRB sequencing targeted a depth of about 35,000-55,000 T-cell genomes per sample. Pooled TRB libraries were sequenced on an Illumina MiSeq with a v3 150-cycle kit. In the paper's pipeline: Repertoire analysis was performed in R inside a reproducible Nextflow workflow that covered QC, data transformation and analysis. LymphoSeq2, an R package for exploring AIRR-Seq data, was used to implement custom analyses. After excluding a few samples that yielded fewer than 5000 total TRB sequences, 150 to 200 HIV repertoires remained for analysis. Among the approximately 180 retained HIV repertoires, 55 to 60 were collected before ART initiation and roughly 130 after ART initiation. Each repertoire was downsampled to 5000 TRB nucleotide sequences, and summary statistics were averaged across 100 downsampling iterations. The analysis kept only TRB sequences whose CDR3 regions were at least seven amino acids long. Two measures captured diversity: a Shannon entropy-derived clonality score and the Gini coefficient. In the repertoire networks, any two of the top 5000 CDR3 amino acid sequences were connected whenever the two sequences differed by an edit distance of one. For TRB CDR3 amino acid sequences, GLIPH2 was used to predict antigen specificity groups and MHC restriction. To flag known CMV, EBV, HIV or tissue antigen associations, CDR3 amino acid sequences were matched against VDJdb and McPAS-TCR. Pre-ART, post-ART and control groups were compared with Wilcoxon signed-rank tests and Holm-Bonferroni correction. TCRdb limited this immuneACCESS table to in-frame rearrangements with V and J called. A share of clones is missing; checked studies link under half to unresolved V genes, and the rest is unexplained. Clone size and V and J calls were adopted from that table, with D and trimming inferred from the DNA. Present in this sample are 7,000 or so clones, 80% to 90% of which were seen just once. The ten largest clones capture 2.5% to 3.5% of the sample.

From its cysteine to its phenylalanine, the CDR3 spans 18 amino acids. Just CDR3 DNA is preserved here, 54 bases in frame from base 1. V ends up 4 bases short and J 3 bases short, with an unmatched junction base count of 8. The CDR1 and CDR2 encoded by the germline V gene are SGHRS and YFSETQ. The chain was built from TRBV5-1 and TRBJ2-3; a stretch of 16 junction bases matches TRBD2. The TCR sequence derives from a woman aged 50 to 60 with HIV. Sequencing used unsorted PBMCs, obtained 3.7 years after starting antiretroviral therapy. The CDR3: CASSQGTSGRALTDTQYF. The sequenced DNA: TGCGCCAGCAGCCAAGGGACTAGCGGGAGGGCCCTAACAGATACGCAGTATTTT. Here the CDR3 is joined to the reference TRBV5-1 and TRBJ2-3 genes, and the full variable domain is: KAGVTQTPRYLIKTRGQQVTLSCSPISGHRSVSWYQQTPGQGLQFLFEYFSETQRNKGNFPGRFSGRQFSNSRSEMNVSTLELGDSALYLCASSQGTSGRALTDTQYFGPGTRLTVL.